This section outlines one TCR beta chain sequence together with its context. The sample comes from a study of cytomegalovirus exposure and HLA in healthy donors. 60 Vbeta and 13 Jbeta primers were used in PCR. Here immunoSEQ multiplex PCR was the method, and the copy in TCRdb shows in-frame clones only, minus some. The table records approximately 190,000 clones, roughly four fifths of them present only once. The sample comprised PBMCs. The receptor was derived from a man aged 35 to 55 in good health and CMV-seropositive.

The CDR3 DNA reads as TGCGCCAGCAGCCAAGGCGGGACAGGGTACAATGAGCAGTTCTTC. Translated: CASSQGGTGYNEQFF. V gene TRBV4-1 combines with J gene TRBJ2-1; 9 bases match TRBD1. The V gene's germline CDR1 is MGHRA and CDR2 YSYEKL. CDR3 length: 15 amino acids. The V segment lost 1 base and the J segment 4 bases; nucleotides outside the gene matches: 2.